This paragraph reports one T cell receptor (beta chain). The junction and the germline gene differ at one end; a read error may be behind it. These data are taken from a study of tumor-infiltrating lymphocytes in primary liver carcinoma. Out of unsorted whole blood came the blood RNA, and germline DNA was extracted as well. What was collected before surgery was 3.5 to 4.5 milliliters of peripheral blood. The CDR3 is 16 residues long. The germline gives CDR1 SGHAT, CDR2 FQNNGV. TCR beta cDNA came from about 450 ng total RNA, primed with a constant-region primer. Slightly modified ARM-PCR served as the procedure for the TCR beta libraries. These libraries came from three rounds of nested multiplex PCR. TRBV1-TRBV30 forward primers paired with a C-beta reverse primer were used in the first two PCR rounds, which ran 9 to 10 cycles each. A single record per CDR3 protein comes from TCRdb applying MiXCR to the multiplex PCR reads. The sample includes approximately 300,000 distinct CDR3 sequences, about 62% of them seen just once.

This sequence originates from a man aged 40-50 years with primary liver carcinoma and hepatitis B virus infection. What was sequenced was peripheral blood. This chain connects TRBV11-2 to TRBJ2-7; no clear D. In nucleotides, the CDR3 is TGTGCCAGCAGTCGTATGCCTTTTAGGAGTAACTACGATCAGTACTTC. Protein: CASSRMPFRSNYDQYF.